This passage covers 26 T cell receptor beta chains from one sample sequenced in a study of beta chain features in type 1 diabetes. Whole-study findings and limits: Significant though moderate, a shortening of TCRB CDR3s appeared in all four CD4+ subsets of Type 1 diabetes patients.

These receptors have no known antigen. The sequenced template was cDNA made from the entire isolated RNA. The protocol was immunoSEQ multiplex PCR, while the TCRdb copy is restricted to in-frame clones and leaves out a portion. Seen here are 350,000 to 450,000 clones, around 12% observed once, and the top ten hold about 0.01%. Sequencing used naive CD4+ T cells from blood. All receptors come from a woman between 18 and 29 years old with type 1 diabetes.

The rearrangement links TRBV7-2 to TRBJ1-1, with TRBD1 as a possible D gene (6 bases). CDR3 length equals 13 residues. Per the germline V gene, CDR1 is SGHTA and CDR2 is FQGNSA. Trimming pared 0 bases from V and 11 bases from J, leaving 13 bases between. The CDR3 DNA reads as TGTGCCAGCAGCTTAGCGTACAGGGAAAACGCTTTCTTT. Protein: CASSLAYRENAFF.

In this sample, this clone turned up a few times. For the CDR3, the DNA is TGTGCCAGCAGCTTCTACTTAGCGGGGGGCACAGATACGCAGTATTTT. This encodes CASSFYLAGGTDTQYF. The chain combines TRBV5-6 with TRBJ2-3, with TRBD2 matching 9 bases. In germline, CDR1 is SGHDT, CDR2 YYEEEE. V was clipped by 2 bases and J by 1 base; unmatched bases: 5. The CDR3 is 16 amino acids.

This chain uses TRBV2 with TRBJ2-7; maybe TRBD2 (6 bases). V lost 9 bases, J lost 9 bases, and 21 bases lay in between. The germline gives CDR1 SNHLY, CDR2 FYNNEI. This CDR3 contains 13 residues. CDR3 sequence: CASDPAGRWAQYF. The CDR3 DNA sequence: TGTGCCAGTGACCCCGCGGGGAGGTGGGCGCAGTACTTC.

The V gene is TRBV18, the J gene TRBJ2-7; perhaps TRBD1 as D (5 bases). V was trimmed by 6 bases and J by 3 bases, leaving 12 bases between them. The CDR3 loop spans 13 amino acids. Germline CDR1 KGHSH, CDR2 LQKENI. CDR3 nucleotides: TGTGCCAGCTCCTCCGCCAGGGACTACGAGCAGTACTTC. Translating gives CASSSARDYEQYF. Full variable domain (outside the CDR3, taken from reference TRBV18 and TRBJ2-7): NAGVMQNPRHLVRRRGQEARLRCSPMKGHSHVYWYRQLPEEGLKFMVYLQKENIIDESGMPKERFSAEFPKEGPSILRIQQVVRGDSAAYFCASSSARDYEQYFGPGTRLTVT.

The J gene is TRBJ2-5, the V gene TRBV6-6; D is unresolved. Germline V gene data show CDR1 as MNHNY and CDR2 as SVGAGI (reference sequence). The CDR3 has 10 amino acids. The V end was cut by 6 bases, the J end by 5 bases, with 4 bases between. The CDR3 is CASRRETQYF. CDR3 coding DNA: TGTGCCAGCAGACGGGAGACCCAGTACTTC.

This clone appeared a few times. The V call is TRBV7-2, the J call TRBJ2-5; TRBD1 is a possible D gene (5 bases). V was clipped by 2 bases and J by 3 bases, with 10 bases between them. The CDR3 is made up of 14 amino acids. Germline CDR1 reads SGHTA; CDR2 reads FQGNSA. Here the CDR3 DNA reads TGTGCCAGCAGCTTAAGGGGCCCTGAAGAGACCCAGTACTTC. Encoded protein: CASSLRGPEETQYF.

This clone was detected a few times. J is TRBJ2-7 and V is TRBV28, with D tentatively TRBD1 (6 bases). V shed 4 bases and J shed 9 bases, with 22 bases lying between them. Germline CDR1 reads MDHEN; CDR2 reads SYDVKM. CDR3 size: 15 residues. CDR3 sequence reads: CASSSQQGGSHGQYF. In DNA, the CDR3 is TGTGCCAGCAGTTCCCAACAGGGTGGGTCGCATGGGCAGTACTTC.

This clone was counted between two and nine times. This chain joins TRBV29-1 and TRBJ1-5; D is uncertain. CDR3 length: 13 amino acids. Trimming took off 4 bases at V and 4 bases at J, with 11 bases between the two ends. Germline CDR1 and CDR2: SQVTM and ANQGSEA. The CDR3 loop reads CSVGLALNQPQHF. The CDR3, as DNA: TGCAGCGTTGGGTTAGCATTGAATCAGCCCCAGCATTTT.

The chain carries TRBV2 and TRBJ2-5, with 7 bases that match TRBD1. The CDR3 spans 13 residues. J was trimmed by 5 bases and V by 7 bases; bases with no gene match: 7. From germline, CDR1 is SNHLY and CDR2 FYNNEI. This CDR3 reads CASTQTGIETQYF. Here the CDR3 DNA reads TGTGCCAGCACCCAGACAGGGATTGAGACCCAGTACTTC.

This clone has only a few counts. The chain employs TRBV9 and TRBJ2-3, with 8 positions matching TRBD2. V lost 2 bases and J lost 1; bases outside the gene matches: 6. The CDR3 length is 16 residues. Germline-derived CDR1 and CDR2 are SGDLS and YYNGEE. The CDR3 DNA is TGTGCCAGCAGCGTGATAGCGGGGCGTGGCACAGATACGCAGTATTTT. Amino acids: CASSVIAGRGTDTQYF.

The J gene is TRBJ2-6, the V gene TRBV6-5; D is unclear. Germline lookup yields CDR1 MNHEY and CDR2 SVGAGI. Trimming left V 0 bases short and J 3 bases short, with 9 bases between. CDR3 size: 16 residues. CDR3 nucleotide sequence: TGTGCCAGCAGTTACTCCTCGAGAAATGGGGCCAACGTCCTGACTTTC. Its translation: CASSYSSRNGANVLTF.

This clone occurred a few times. This chain links TRBV30 with TRBJ1-4; D is unresolved. The V end was cut by 3 bases, the J end by 0 bases, with 8 bases between. This CDR3 is built from 14 residues. Germline V gene lookup returns CDR1 GTSNPN and CDR2 SVGIG (reference sequence). The CDR3 spells CAWSRTATNEKLFF. For the CDR3, the DNA is TGTGCCTGGAGCCGGACTGCAACTAATGAAAAACTGTTTTTT.

This clone was counted a few times. The chain is built from TRBV11-2 and TRBJ2-1; D unclear. This CDR3 spans 14 amino acids. V gave up 10 bases and J gave up 5 bases, with 18 bases separating them. Per the germline V gene, CDR1 is SGHAT and CDR2 is FQNNGV. The CDR3 DNA reads TGTGCCACTAAACCTTCCCTCGTTGACAATGAGCAGTTCTTC. This translates into CATKPSLVDNEQFF.

This clone has only a few counts. CDR3 loop: CASSGQAGQPQHF. The CDR3 DNA reads TGTGCCAGCAGCGGACAGGCAGGGCAGCCCCAGCATTTT. This sequence joins TRBV14 and TRBJ1-5; TRBD1 aligns across 7 bases. CDR3 length equals 13 residues. Unmatched junction bases numbered 5, after V lost 5 bases and J lost 7 bases. Per germline, CDR1 SGHDN and CDR2 FVKESK.

This clone was seen more than once but under ten times. The rearrangement joins TRBV10-3 to TRBJ2-7, with 10 nucleotides matching TRBD2. After removal of 10 bases from V and 3 bases from J, the junction contained 9 bases not matched to a gene. In germline, CDR1 is ENHRY, CDR2 SYGVKD. The CDR3 totals 14 residues. CDR3 sequence reads: CATRGGTSVYEQYF. For the CDR3, the DNA is TGTGCCACCCGAGGCGGGACTAGCGTCTACGAGCAGTACTTC.

V and J are TRBV28 and TRBJ1-2, with 8 bases aligning to TRBD1. CDR3 length: 13 residues. The germline V gene encodes CDR1 MDHEN and CDR2 SYDVKM. The V segment lost 5 bases and the J segment 4 bases; nucleotides outside the gene matches: 3. CDR3 DNA sequence: TGTGCCAGCAGTACCGGGACAGGCTATGGCTACACCTTC. Translating gives CASSTGTGYGYTF.

This clone was seen only a few times. The CDR3 sequence is CASTGQRYEKLFF. In DNA form, the CDR3 reads TGTGCCAGTACGGGACAGCGATACGAAAAACTGTTTTTT. J is TRBJ1-4 and V is TRBV19, with 7 bases that match TRBD1. Germline-derived CDR1 and CDR2 are LNHDA and SQIVND (reference sequence). The CDR3 runs to 13 residues. J lost 8 bases, V lost 7 bases, and 7 bases had no gene match. Variable domain in full (rest from reference TRBV19 and TRBJ1-4): DGGITQSPKYLFRKEGQNVTLSCEQNLNHDAMYWYRQDPGQGLRLIYYSQIVNDFQKGDIAEGYSVSREKKESFPLTVTSAQKNPTAFYLCASTGQRYEKLFFGSGTQLSVL.

This sequence joins TRBV5-6 and TRBJ2-7; no clear D. This CDR3 spans 13 amino acids. Germline CDR1 reads SGHDT; CDR2 reads YYEEEE. V lost 3 bases, J lost 7 bases, and 14 bases lay in between. The CDR3 sequence is CASSYTQVEEQYF. The DNA of the CDR3 is TGTGCCAGCAGCTATACCCAGGTTGAAGAGCAGTACTTC.

This chain uses TRBV6-5 with TRBJ2-2, with D possibly being TRBD2 (5 bases). Trimming removed 6 bases at V and 5 bases at J, with 16 bases between. The germline CDR1 and CDR2 sequences are MNHEY and SVGAGI. This CDR3 has 15 residues. CDR3 loop: CASRNSVSGTGELFF. In DNA, the CDR3 is TGTGCCAGCAGAAACTCGGTATCGGGGACCGGGGAGCTGTTTTTT.

The chain links TRBV7-3 to TRBJ2-3, with D maybe TRBD2 (6 bases). Germline CDR1 SGHTA, CDR2 FQGTGA. With 5 bases removed from V and 5 bases from J, the gap between germline ends came to 20 bases. The CDR3 extends over 16 amino acids. CDR3 bases: TGTGCCAGCAGCCCCGGCCGATGGGAGGCCAAAGATACGCAGTATTTT. It translates to CASSPGRWEAKDTQYF.

This chain uses TRBV5-1 with TRBJ2-5; no reliable D call. The V gene's germline CDR1 is SGHRS and CDR2 YFSETQ. The length of the CDR3 is 12 residues. The V gene lost 4 bases and the J gene lost 2 bases, with 6 bases spanning the gap. The CDR3 DNA follows: TGCGCCAGCAGCGCCGGGCAAGAGACCCAGTACTTC. Its protein is CASSAGQETQYF. Full variable domain (outside the CDR3, taken from reference TRBV5-1 and TRBJ2-5): KAGVTQTPRYLIKTRGQQVTLSCSPISGHRSVSWYQQTPGQGLQFLFEYFSETQRNKGNFPGRFSGRQFSNSRSEMNVSTLELGDSALYLCASSAGQETQYFGPGTRLLVL.

This chain's CDR3 is CSVKRAGGGDTQYF. The CDR3 coding sequence is TGCAGCGTTAAGAGAGCGGGAGGGGGCGATACGCAGTATTTT. The V and J genes are TRBV29-1 and TRBJ2-3, with 10 bases identical to TRBD2. The CDR3 has 14 amino acids. Losses at the gene ends were 5 bases for V and 6 bases for J; bases not matched to a gene: 8. Germline V lookup: CDR1 SQVTM, CDR2 ANQGSEA.

This sequence joins TRBV7-9 and TRBJ2-3; D perhaps matches TRBD2 (5 bases). Trimming took off 6 bases at V and 2 bases at J, with 9 bases between the two ends. CDR3 length: 13 amino acids. In germline, CDR1 is SEHNR, CDR2 FQNEAQ (reference sequence). CDR3 in amino acids: CASRGLNTDTQYF. The CDR3 DNA follows: TGTGCCAGCAGAGGACTCAACACAGATACGCAGTATTTT.

The chain has TRBV2 and TRBJ2-2, with D possibly being TRBD1 (6 bases). This CDR3 is 14 amino acids long. Germline V gene sequence: CDR1 SNHLY, CDR2 FYNNEI. With 8 bases removed from V and 0 bases from J, the gap between germline ends came to 10 bases. The CDR3 loop reads CASGRGPNTGELFF. The CDR3 DNA reads as TGTGCCAGCGGCAGGGGCCCGAACACCGGGGAGCTGTTTTTT.

The genes are TRBV27 and TRBJ2-7; 11 bases fit TRBD1. Looked up from germline, CDR1 is MNHEY and CDR2 is SMNVEV (reference sequence). J gave up 3 bases and V 5 bases, and 3 bases lay outside the gene matches. This CDR3 spans 14 amino acids. CDR3 protein: CASSRDRGNYEQYF. The CDR3 DNA reads TGTGCCAGCAGTAGGGACAGGGGGAACTACGAGCAGTACTTC.

The chain links TRBV6-5 to TRBJ2-1; TRBD1 might be the D (5 bases). Germline V gene lookup returns CDR1 MNHEY and CDR2 SVGAGI. V was shortened by 5 bases and J by 7 bases, with 6 bases between the two germline ends. This CDR3 is built from 11 residues. CDR3 sequence: CASSRQNEQFF. The CDR3 DNA reads TGTGCCAGCAGTCGACAGAATGAGCAGTTCTTC.